The entry below describes one T cell receptor (beta chain). The antigen is undetermined. The sample comes from a study of T-cell memory formation after mild COVID-19. The wider study: The TCR clusters were mostly specific to one donor. Study conclusions and caveats: Memory cells collected pre-infection included some clones that later responded, suggesting cross-reactive memory joined.

Per the germline V gene, CDR1 is SGHTA and CDR2 is FQGNSA. This CDR3 contains 17 residues. Trimming stripped 5 bases from V and 0 bases from J, with 19 bases between. TCRdb processed the 5' RACE reads anew with MiXCR; each CDR3 protein has one entry. This sample has roughly 400,000 distinct CDR3 sequences; roughly 26% occur once, and the top ten carry around 9%. The clonotype was recovered from an adult woman who had mild COVID-19 (a few samples of this study predate the infection). Cell type and time point are not known. Sequences were obtained from PBMCs or a T cell subset sorted from them (not recorded which). V is TRBV7-2 and J is TRBJ1-1; tentative D call: TRBD1 (5 bases). The DNA of the CDR3 is TGTGCCAGCAGCCCTCGCGGGGCTCGGCTCATGAACACTGAAGCTTTCTTT. Protein sequence: CASSPRGARLMNTEAFF.